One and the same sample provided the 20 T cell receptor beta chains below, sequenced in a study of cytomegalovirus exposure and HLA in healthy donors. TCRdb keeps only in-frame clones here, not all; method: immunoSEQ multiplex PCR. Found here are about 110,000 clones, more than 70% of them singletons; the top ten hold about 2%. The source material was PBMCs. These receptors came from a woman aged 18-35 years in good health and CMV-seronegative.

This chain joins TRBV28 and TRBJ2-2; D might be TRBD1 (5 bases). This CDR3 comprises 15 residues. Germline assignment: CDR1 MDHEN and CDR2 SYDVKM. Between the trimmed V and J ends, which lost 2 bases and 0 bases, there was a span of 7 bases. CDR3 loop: CASSLPRANTGELFF. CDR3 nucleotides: TGTGCCAGCAGTTTACCCAGGGCGAACACCGGGGAGCTGTTTTTT. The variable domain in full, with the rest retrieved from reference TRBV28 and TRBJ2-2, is DVKVTQSSRYLVKRTGEKVFLECVQDMDHENMFWYRQDPGLGLRLIYFSYDVKMKEKGDIPEGYSVSREKKERFSLILESASTNQTSMYLCASSLPRANTGELFFGEGSRLTVL.

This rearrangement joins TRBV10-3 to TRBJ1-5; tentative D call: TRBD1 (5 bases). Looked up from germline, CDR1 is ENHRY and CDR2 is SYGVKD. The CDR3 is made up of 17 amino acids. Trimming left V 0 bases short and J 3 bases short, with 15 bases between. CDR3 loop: CAISESNRLKDNQPQHF. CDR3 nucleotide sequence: TGTGCCATCAGTGAGTCGAACAGGTTAAAGGACAATCAGCCCCAGCATTTT.

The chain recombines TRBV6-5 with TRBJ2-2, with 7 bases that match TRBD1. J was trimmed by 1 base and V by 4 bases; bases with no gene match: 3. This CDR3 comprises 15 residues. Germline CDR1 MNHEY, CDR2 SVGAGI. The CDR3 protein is CASSWGQQNTGELFF. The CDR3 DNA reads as TGTGCCAGCAGTTGGGGACAGCAGAACACCGGGGAGCTGTTTTTT.

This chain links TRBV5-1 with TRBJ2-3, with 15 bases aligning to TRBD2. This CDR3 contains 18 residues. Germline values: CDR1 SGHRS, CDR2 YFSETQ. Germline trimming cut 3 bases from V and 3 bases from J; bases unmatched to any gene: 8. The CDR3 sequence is CASSSRTSGGAWTDTQYF. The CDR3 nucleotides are TGCGCCAGCAGCTCCCGGACTAGCGGGGGGGCCTGGACAGATACGCAGTATTTT. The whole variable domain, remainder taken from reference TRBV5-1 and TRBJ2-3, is KAGVTQTPRYLIKTRGQQVTLSCSPISGHRSVSWYQQTPGQGLQFLFEYFSETQRNKGNFPGRFSGRQFSNSRSEMNVSTLELGDSALYLCASSSRTSGGAWTDTQYFGPGTRLTVL.

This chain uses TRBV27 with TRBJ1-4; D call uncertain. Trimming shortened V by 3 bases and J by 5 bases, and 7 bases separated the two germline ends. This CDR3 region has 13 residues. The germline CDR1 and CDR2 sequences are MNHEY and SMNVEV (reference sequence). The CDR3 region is CASSLRQNEKLFF. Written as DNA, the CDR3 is TGTGCCAGCAGTTTGAGGCAGAATGAAAAACTGTTTTTT.

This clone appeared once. CDR3 region: CASILLAGESNEQFF. CDR3 coding DNA: TGTGCCAGCATTTTACTAGCGGGAGAGAGCAATGAGCAGTTCTTC. The chain carries TRBV2 and TRBJ2-1; 11 bases are shared with TRBD2. CDR1 SNHLY and CDR2 FYNNEI come from the germline V gene. The ends lost 7 bases at V and 6 bases at J; junction bases unmatched: 8. The CDR3 length is 15 residues. The whole variable domain, filled in from reference TRBV2 and TRBJ2-1, reads EPEVTQTPSHQVTQMGQEVILRCVPISNHLYFYWYRQILGQKVEFLVSFYNNEISEKSEIFDDQFSVERPDGSNFTLKIRSTKLEDSAMYFCASILLAGESNEQFFGPGTRLTVL.

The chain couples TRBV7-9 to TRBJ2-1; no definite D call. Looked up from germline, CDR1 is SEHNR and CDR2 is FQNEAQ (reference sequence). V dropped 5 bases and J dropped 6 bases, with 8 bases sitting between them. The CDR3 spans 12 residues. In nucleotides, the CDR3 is TGTGCCAGCAGCCCCCTTTCCAATGAGCAGTTCTTC. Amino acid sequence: CASSPLSNEQFF.

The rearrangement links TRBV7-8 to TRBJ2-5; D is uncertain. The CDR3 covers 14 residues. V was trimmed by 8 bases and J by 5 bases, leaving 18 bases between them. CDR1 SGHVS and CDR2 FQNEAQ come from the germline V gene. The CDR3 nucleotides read TGTGCCAGCGTCCCCGGTGGTACTACGGAGACCCAGTACTTC. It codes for CASVPGGTTETQYF.

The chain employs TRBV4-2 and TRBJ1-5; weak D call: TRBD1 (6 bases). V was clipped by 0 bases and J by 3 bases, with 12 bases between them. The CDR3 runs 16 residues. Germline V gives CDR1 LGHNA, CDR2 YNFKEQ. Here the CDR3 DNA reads TGTGCCAGCAGCCAAGACCAGGGGCCTCACAATCAGCCCCAGCATTTT. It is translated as CASSQDQGPHNQPQHF.

For the CDR3, the DNA is TGTGCCACCAGCAGAGGACAGGCTCGCTATGGCTACACCTTC. Residues: CATSRGQARYGYTF. V and J are TRBV15 and TRBJ1-2, with a weak D call TRBD1 (6 bases). Germline CDR1 LNHNV, CDR2 YYDKDF (reference sequence). V gave up 1 base and J gave up 4 bases, with 10 bases separating them. CDR3 length: 14 residues.

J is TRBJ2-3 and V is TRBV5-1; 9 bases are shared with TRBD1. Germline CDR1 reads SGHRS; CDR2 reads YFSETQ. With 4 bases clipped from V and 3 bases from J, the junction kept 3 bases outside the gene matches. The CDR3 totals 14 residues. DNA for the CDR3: TGCGCCAGCAGCACAGGACAGGGGACAGATACGCAGTATTTT. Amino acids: CASSTGQGTDTQYF.

The CDR3 loop reads CASTTTTANNEKLFF. In DNA, the CDR3 is TGTGCCAGCACCACAACCACAGCAAATAATGAAAAACTGTTTTTT. The V gene is TRBV6-6, the J gene TRBJ1-4; the D is unclear. The CDR3 extends over 15 amino acids. Trimming cost V 7 bases and J 4 bases, with 16 bases left between them. Germline loops: CDR1 MNHNY, CDR2 SVGAGI (reference sequence).

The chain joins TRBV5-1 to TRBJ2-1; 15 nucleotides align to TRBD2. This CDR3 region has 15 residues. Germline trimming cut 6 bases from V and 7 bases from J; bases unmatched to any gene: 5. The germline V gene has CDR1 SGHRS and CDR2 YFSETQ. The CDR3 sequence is CASNSGTSGRNEQFF. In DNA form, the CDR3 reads TGCGCCAGCAACTCCGGGACTAGCGGGAGGAATGAGCAGTTCTTC.

The CDR3: CASSSPSGRRNEQFF. The CDR3 DNA sequence: TGTGCCAGCAGTTCTCCGAGCGGGAGACGCAATGAGCAGTTCTTC. The genes are TRBV28 and TRBJ2-1; the match to TRBD2 covers 8 bases. The CDR3 is 15 amino acids. The germline gives CDR1 MDHEN, CDR2 SYDVKM. The V and J ends lost 4 bases and 6 bases, in that order; junction bases with no gene match: 8.

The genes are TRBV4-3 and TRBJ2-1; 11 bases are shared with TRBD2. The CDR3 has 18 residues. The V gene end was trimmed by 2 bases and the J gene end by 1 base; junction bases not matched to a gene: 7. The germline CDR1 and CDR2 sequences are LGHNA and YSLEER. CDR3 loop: CASSQMTSGVMSYNEQFF. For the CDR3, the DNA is TGCGCCAGCAGCCAAATGACTAGCGGGGTGATGTCCTACAATGAGCAGTTCTTC.

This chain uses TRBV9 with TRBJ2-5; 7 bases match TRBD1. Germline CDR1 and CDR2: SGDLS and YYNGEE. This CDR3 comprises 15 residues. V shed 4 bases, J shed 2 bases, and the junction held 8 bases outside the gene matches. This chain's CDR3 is CASSPRQGSQETQYF. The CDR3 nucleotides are TGTGCCAGCAGCCCCCGACAGGGATCACAAGAGACCCAGTACTTC.

Here the CDR3 reads CASSQPYRDNTEAFF. The DNA for the CDR3 is TGTGCCAGCAGCCAACCCTACAGGGATAACACTGAAGCTTTCTTT. V and J are TRBV7-2 and TRBJ1-1; D perhaps matches TRBD1 (6 bases). Deletions cut 5 bases from V and 2 bases from J, with 15 bases between. Germline assignment: CDR1 SGHTA and CDR2 FQGNSA. This CDR3 has 15 amino acids.

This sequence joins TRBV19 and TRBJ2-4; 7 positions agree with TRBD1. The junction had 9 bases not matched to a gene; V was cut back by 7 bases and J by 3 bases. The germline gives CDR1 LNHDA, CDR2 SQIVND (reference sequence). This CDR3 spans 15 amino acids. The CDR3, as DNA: TGTGCCAGTACCCGATCGGACAGGCTCAAAAACATTCAGTACTTC. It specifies CASTRSDRLKNIQYF.

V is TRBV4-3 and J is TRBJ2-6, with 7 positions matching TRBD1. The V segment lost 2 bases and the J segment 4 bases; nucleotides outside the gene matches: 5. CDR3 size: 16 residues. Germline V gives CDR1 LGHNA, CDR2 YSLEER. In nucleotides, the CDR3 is TGCGCCAGCAGCCAAAGACAGGGAACCGGGGCCAACGTCCTGACTTTC. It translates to CASSQRQGTGANVLTF.

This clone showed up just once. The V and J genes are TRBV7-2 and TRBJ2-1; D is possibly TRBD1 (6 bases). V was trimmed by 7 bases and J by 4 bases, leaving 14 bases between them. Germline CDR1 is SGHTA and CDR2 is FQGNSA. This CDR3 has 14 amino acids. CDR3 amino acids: CASTQLDRYNEQFF. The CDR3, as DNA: TGTGCCAGCACCCAATTGGACAGATACAATGAGCAGTTCTTC.